A selection of T cell receptor beta chains follows, all from one sample in a study of CD8+ T cells in alopecia areata. Clones were sequenced by immunoSEQ multiplex PCR, and TCRdb holds only the in-frame ones, with some missing. The sample has 80,000 to 95,000 clones, around 44% seen once. Sequencing was performed on CD8+ T cells sorted from blood, taken at week 24, from a patient treated with tofacitinib. The source is a human donor with alopecia areata. Each CDR3 is given with its conserved first and last residue. Fields, in order: D gene, V gene, clone size, J gene, CDR3 DNA, CDR3 protein. The D gene is left open where the match is weak. Size is stated for part of the rows, as once, few or many counts, or as a class when the clone is expanded.

-	TRBV30	-	TRBJ2-1	TGTGCCTGGAGAGGGGGGGAAGGGGCATGGAATGAGCAGTTCTTC	CAWRGGEGAWNEQFF
-	TRBV7-9	few	TRBJ2-1	TGTGCCAGCAGCTTAGCTGGGACGGTTTACAATGAGCAGTTCTTC	CASSLAGTVYNEQFF
-	TRBV27	few	TRBJ1-2	TGTGCCAGCAGACTCCTGAGGGACGGCCACCACTATGGCTACACCTTC	CASRLLRDGHHYGYTF
-	TRBV6-6	few	TRBJ2-6	TGTGCCAGCGCTTGGACAGACCTCTCTGGGGCCAACGTCCTGACTTTC	CASAWTDLSGANVLTF
-	TRBV29-1	-	TRBJ1-4	TGCAGCGTTGAAGATGGGGGGGATGAAAAACTGTTTTTT	CSVEDGGDEKLFF
-	TRBV5-4	-	TRBJ2-3	TGTGCCAGCAGCGGGGGGCGGGATACGCAGTATTTT	CASSGGRDTQYF
TRBD2	TRBV11-1	-	TRBJ2-1	TGTGCCAGCCGGCCTTGGGGACTAGCGCCTGTGTACAATGAGCAGTTCTTC	CASRPWGLAPVYNEQFF
-	TRBV29-1	-	TRBJ2-7	TGCAGCGTTGCCCGGGGTTGGGACGAGCAGTACTTC	CSVARGWDEQYF
-	TRBV28	many	TRBJ2-5	TGTGCCAGCAGTTTGGCCATTCAAGAGACCCAGTACTTC	CASSLAIQETQYF
TRBD1	TRBV7-9	-	TRBJ1-1	TGTGCCAGCAGCCCAACTACCGGGACAGGGGCTGAAGCTTTCTTT	CASSPTTGTGAEAFF
-	TRBV27	-	TRBJ2-3	TGTGCCAGCAGTTTATCGTGGACACTAGTCACAGATACGCAGTATTTT	CASSLSWTLVTDTQYF
TRBD2	TRBV7-2	-	TRBJ2-3	TGTGCCAGCAGCTTAGTGCTAGCGGTCCAAGAGTATACGCAGTATTTT	CASSLVLAVQEYTQYF
-	TRBV5-1	-	TRBJ1-2	TGCGCCAGCAGCTCCGGATCAGGGGTTATGTATGGCTACACCTTC	CASSSGSGVMYGYTF
-	TRBV5-1	few	TRBJ2-7	TGCGCCAGCAGCTTTGGGGGGCCAAGGGAGCAGTACTTC	CASSFGGPREQYF
TRBD2	TRBV13	few	TRBJ2-3	TGTGCCAGCAGCTTCTCTAGCGGGAGGTTGGGCACAGATACGCAGTATTTT	CASSFSSGRLGTDTQYF
-	TRBV30	few	TRBJ2-2	TGTGCCTGGAAATATACTAGGGGGACCGGGGAGCTGTTTTTT	CAWKYTRGTGELFF